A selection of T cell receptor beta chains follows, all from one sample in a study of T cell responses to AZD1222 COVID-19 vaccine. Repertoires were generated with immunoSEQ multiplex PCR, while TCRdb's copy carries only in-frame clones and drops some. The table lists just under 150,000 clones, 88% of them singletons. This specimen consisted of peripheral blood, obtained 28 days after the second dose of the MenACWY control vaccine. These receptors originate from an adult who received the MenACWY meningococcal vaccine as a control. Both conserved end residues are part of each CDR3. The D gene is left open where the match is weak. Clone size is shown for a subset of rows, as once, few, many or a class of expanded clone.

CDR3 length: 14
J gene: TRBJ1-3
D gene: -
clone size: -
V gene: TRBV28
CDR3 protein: CASSLGGSGNTIYF
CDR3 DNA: TGTGCCAGCAGTTTAGGCGGCTCTGGAAACACCATATATTTT

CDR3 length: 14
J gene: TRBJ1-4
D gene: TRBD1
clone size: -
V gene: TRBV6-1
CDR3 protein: CASRPTGGEEKLFF
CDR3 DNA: TGTGCCAGCAGGCCAACAGGGGGGGAGGAAAAACTGTTTTTT

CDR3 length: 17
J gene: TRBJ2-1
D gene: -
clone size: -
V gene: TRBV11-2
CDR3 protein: CASSLGQGGSSYNEQFF
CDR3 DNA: TGTGCCAGCAGCTTAGGGCAGGGCGGTAGCTCCTACAATGAGCAGTTCTTC

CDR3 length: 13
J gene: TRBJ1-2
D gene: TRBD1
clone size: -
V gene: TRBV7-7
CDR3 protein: CASSPRTGGGLTF
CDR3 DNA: TGTGCTAGCAGCCCACGGACAGGGGGCGGACTCACCTTC

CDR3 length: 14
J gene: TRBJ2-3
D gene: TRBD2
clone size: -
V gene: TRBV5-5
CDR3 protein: CASSPQTSSDTQYF
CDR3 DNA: TGTGCCAGCAGCCCCCAGACTAGCTCAGATACGCAGTATTTT

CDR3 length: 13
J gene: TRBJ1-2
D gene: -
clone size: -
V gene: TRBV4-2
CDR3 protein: CASSSDQNYGYTF
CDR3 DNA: TGTGCCAGCAGCTCCGACCAGAACTATGGCTACACCTTC

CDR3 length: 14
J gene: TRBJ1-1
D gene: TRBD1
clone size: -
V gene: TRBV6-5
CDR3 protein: CASTVGTANTEAFF
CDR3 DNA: TGTGCCAGCACGGTGGGGACAGCGAACACTGAAGCTTTCTTT

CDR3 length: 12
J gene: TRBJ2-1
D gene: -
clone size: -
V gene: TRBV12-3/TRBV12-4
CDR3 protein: CASGGQANQQFF
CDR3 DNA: TGTGCGAGCGGGGGACAGGCTAATCAGCAGTTCTTC

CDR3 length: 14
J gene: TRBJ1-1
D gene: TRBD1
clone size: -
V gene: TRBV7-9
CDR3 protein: CASSLGTGALRAFF
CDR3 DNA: TGTGCCAGCAGCTTAGGGACAGGGGCGTTGAGGGCTTTCTTT

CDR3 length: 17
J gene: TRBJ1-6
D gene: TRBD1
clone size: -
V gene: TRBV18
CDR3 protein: CASSPAGGASYNSPLHF
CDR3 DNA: TGTGCCAGCTCACCAGCAGGGGGCGCATCCTATAATTCACCCCTCCACTTT

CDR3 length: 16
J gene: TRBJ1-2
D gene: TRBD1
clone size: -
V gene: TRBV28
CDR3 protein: CASSPPGTGVNYGYTF
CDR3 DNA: TGTGCCAGCAGCCCCCCGGGGACAGGAGTTAACTATGGCTACACCTTC

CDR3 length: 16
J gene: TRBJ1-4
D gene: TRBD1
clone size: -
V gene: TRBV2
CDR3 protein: CASTSGQGGTNEKLFF
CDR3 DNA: TGTGCCAGCACTTCGGGACAGGGAGGAACTAATGAAAAACTGTTTTTT

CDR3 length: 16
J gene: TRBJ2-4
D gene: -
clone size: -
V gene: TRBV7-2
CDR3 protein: CASSPDRIRAKNIQYF
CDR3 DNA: TGTGCCAGCAGCCCCGACAGAATTCGGGCCAAAAACATTCAGTACTTC

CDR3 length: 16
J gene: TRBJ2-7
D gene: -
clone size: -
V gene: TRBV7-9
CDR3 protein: CASSLVRGFSSYEQYF
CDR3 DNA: TGTGCCAGCAGCTTAGTTCGGGGTTTCAGCTCCTACGAGCAGTACTTC

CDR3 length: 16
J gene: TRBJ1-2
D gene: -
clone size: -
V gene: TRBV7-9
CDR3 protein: CASSLGFGGERYGYTF
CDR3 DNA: TGTGCCAGCAGCTTAGGGTTCGGGGGGGAGAGGTATGGCTACACCTTC

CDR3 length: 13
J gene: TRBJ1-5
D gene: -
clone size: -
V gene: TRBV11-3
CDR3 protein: CASSLERDGPSHF
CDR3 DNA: TGTGCCAGCAGCTTAGAGCGGGACGGCCCCTCTCATTTT

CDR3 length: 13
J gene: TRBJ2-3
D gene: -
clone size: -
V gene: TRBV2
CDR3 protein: CASSEFSRGPQYF
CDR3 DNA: TGTGCCAGCAGTGAATTTAGCCGGGGCCCACAGTATTTT

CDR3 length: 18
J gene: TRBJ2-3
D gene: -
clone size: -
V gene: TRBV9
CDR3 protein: CASSTRPGTSWSTDTQYF
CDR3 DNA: TGTGCCAGCAGCACACGACCAGGCACTAGTTGGTCGACAGATACGCAGTATTTT

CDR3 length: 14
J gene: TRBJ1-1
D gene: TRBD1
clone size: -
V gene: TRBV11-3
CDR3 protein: CASSLQGADTEAFF
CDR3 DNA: TGTGCCAGCAGCTTACAGGGGGCCGACACTGAAGCTTTCTTT

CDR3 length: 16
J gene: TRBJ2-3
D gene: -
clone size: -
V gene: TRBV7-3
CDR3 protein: CASSFCPDPYTDTQYF
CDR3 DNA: TGTGCCAGCAGCTTCTGTCCAGACCCTTACACAGATACGCAGTATTTT

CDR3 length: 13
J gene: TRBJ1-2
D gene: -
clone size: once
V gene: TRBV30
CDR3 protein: CALEAGDNYGYTF
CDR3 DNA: TGCGCACTGGAGGCAGGGGATAACTATGGCTACACCTTC

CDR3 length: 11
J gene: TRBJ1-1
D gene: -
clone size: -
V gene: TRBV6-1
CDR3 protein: CASSEALGAFF
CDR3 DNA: TGTGCCAGCAGTGAAGCGCTAGGAGCTTTCTTT

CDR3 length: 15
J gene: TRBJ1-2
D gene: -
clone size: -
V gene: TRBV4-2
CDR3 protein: CASSQAGGTGIGYTF
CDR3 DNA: TGTGCCAGCAGCCAAGCGGGGGGGACTGGTATTGGCTACACCTTC

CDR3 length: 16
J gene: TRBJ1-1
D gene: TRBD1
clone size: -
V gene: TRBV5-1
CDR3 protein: CASSHKTGQMNTEAFF
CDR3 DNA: TGCGCCAGCAGCCATAAGACAGGGCAAATGAACACTGAAGCTTTCTTT

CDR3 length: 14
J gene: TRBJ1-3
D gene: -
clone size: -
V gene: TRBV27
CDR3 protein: CASSAGFPLNTIYF
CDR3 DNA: TGTGCCAGCAGCGCAGGGTTCCCCTTGAACACCATATATTTT

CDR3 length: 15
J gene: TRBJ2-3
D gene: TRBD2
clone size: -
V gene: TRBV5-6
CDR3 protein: CASSSGTSGTDTQYF
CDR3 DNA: TGTGCCAGCAGCTCCGGGACTAGCGGCACAGATACGCAGTATTTT

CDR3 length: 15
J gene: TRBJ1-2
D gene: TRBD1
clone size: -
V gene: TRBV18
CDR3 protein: CASSPPDRGNYGYTF
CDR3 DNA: TGTGCCAGCTCACCACCGGACAGGGGGAACTATGGCTACACCTTC

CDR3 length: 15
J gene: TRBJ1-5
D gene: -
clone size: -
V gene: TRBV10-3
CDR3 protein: CAISEMGARGGPQHF
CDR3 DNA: TGTGCCATCAGCGAGATGGGGGCGCGGGGGGGGCCCCAGCATTTT

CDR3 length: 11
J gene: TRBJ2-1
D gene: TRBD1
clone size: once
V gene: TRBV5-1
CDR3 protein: CASSTGDEQFF
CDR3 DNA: TGCGCCAGCAGCACAGGGGACGAGCAGTTCTTC

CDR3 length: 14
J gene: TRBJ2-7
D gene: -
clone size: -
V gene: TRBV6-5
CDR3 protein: CASSSVYPPYEQYF
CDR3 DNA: TGTGCCAGCAGTTCTGTGTATCCCCCCTACGAGCAGTACTTC

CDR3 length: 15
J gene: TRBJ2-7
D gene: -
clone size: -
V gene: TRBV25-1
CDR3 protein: CASSEVSANSYEQYF
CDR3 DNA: TGTGCCAGCAGTGAAGTCAGCGCCAACTCCTACGAGCAGTACTTC